This TCR beta chain derives from a study of blood T cell repertoires in COVID-19. Study-level background: Spain, Italy and the United States supplied samples that represented acute and convalescent COVID-19. T cells, B-cell-depleted T cells, or PBMCs supplied cDNA or gDNA.

The V and J ends lost 2 bases and 5 bases respectively, with 13 bases between them. Germline CDR1 MDHEN, CDR2 SYDVKM. The CDR3 is 14 residues long. Seattle's cohort entered during active infection and was followed longitudinally. TCRdb's copy holds only in-frame clones and misses some; the assay was immunoSEQ multiplex PCR. The sample includes some 130,000 clones, under 95% seen only once; the top ten take roughly 4.5%. The chain recombines TRBV28 with TRBJ2-7, with a weak D call TRBD2 (5 bases). The source material was peripheral blood. This TCR was recovered from a man aged 55-75 years with COVID-19, enrolled during active disease. CDR3 sequence: CASSLPRRIDEQYF. The CDR3 DNA reads TGTGCCAGCAGTTTACCCAGGAGGATCGACGAGCAGTACTTC.